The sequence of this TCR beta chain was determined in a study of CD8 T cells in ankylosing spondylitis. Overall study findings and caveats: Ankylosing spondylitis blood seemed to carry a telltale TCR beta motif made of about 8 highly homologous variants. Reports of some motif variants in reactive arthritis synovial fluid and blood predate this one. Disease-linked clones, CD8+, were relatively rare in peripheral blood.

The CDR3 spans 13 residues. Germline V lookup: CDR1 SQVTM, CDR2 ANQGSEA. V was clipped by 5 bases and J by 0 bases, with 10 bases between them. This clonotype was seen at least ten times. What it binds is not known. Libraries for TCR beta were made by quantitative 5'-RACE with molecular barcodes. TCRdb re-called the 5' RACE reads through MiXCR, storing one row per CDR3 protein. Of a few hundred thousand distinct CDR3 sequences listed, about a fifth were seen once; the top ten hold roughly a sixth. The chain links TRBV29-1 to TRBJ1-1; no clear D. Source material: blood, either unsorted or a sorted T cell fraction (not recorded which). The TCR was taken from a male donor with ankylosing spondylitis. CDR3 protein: CSVLDMLNTEAFF. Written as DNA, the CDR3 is TGCAGCGTTCTAGACATGCTGAACACTGAAGCTTTCTTT.